The T cell receptor beta chain under discussion was sequenced for a study of shared clonotypes between healthy human individuals. As defined, naive CD8 cells were CD45RO-negative and positively selected for CCR7, with terminally differentiated effector memory CD45RA+ cells excluded. The table came from immunoSEQ multiplex PCR; TCRdb's copy has only in-frame clones and leaves some out. The top ten clones hold about 0.11% of a sample with hundreds of thousands of clones, 95% of them seen once. What was sequenced was naive CD8+ T cells sorted from blood. The sequence was obtained from a woman aged 25 to 45 in good health.

The CDR3 reads CASSPGLAGSSDTQYF. CDR3 nucleotide sequence: TGTGCCAGCAGTCCGGGACTAGCGGGATCTAGCGATACGCAGTATTTT. This sequence joins TRBV28 and TRBJ2-3; 13 positions match TRBD2. Germline V gene lookup returns CDR1 MDHEN and CDR2 SYDVKM. Germline trimming cut 5 bases from V and 6 bases from J; bases unmatched to any gene: 8. The CDR3 has 16 residues.